Detailed here is one T cell receptor beta chain. Its target is unknown. Produced via immunoSEQ multiplex PCR; TCRdb's table is partial and in-frame only. The table has 70,000 to 75,000 clones, approximately 70% seen once. The germline V gene encodes CDR1 SGHTA and CDR2 FQGNSA. The CDR3 covers 13 residues. V was cut by 2 bases and J by 4 bases, with 8 bases left in between. With the ViraFEST assay, the study expanded antigen-specific CD4+ T cells using viral peptide pools, then sequenced them. Following a roughly 9-day culture, CD4+ T cells were purified. People in the vaccine group had not been infected with SARS-CoV-2 before, and their nucleocapsid antibodies were negative. On day 3 and again on day 7, half the medium was replaced with IL-2 medium. The sample belongs to a study of vaccination effects on CD4 cells after COVID-19.

The TCR originated in a human donor who received a COVID-19 vaccine. Sequenced here: CD4+ T cells from PBMCs cultured with HCoV-OC43 spike peptides, sampled before COVID-19 vaccination. Subset of the sample: HCoV-OC43 spike overlapping peptide pool stimulation. The gene calls are TRBV7-2 and TRBJ1-1; D unresolved. The CDR3 sequence is CASSLTVRTEAFF. The CDR3 DNA sequence: TGTGCCAGCAGCTTAACGGTTCGCACTGAAGCTTTCTTT.